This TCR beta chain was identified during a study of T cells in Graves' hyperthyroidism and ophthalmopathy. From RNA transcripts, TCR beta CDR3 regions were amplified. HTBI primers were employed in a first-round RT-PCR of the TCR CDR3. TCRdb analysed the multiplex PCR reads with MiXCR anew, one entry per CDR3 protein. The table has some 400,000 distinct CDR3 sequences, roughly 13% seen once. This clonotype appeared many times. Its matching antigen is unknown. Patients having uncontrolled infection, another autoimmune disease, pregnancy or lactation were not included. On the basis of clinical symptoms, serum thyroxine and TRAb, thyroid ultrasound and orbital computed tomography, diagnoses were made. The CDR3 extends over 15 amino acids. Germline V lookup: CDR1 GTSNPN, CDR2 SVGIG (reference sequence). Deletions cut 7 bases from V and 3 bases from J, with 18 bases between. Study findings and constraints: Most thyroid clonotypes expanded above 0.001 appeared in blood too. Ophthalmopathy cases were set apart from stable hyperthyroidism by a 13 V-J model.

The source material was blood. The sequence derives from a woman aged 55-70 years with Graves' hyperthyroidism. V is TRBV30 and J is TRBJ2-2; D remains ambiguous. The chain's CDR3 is CAYANFAEYTGELFF. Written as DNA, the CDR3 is TGTGCCTACGCGAACTTTGCGGAGTACACCGGGGAGCTGTTTTTT.